A single sample gave rise to the 17 T cell receptor beta chains below, sequenced in a study of cytomegalovirus exposure and HLA in healthy donors. 60 Vbeta and 13 Jbeta primers were used in PCR. Profiling relied on immunoSEQ multiplex PCR, and the TCRdb table lists in-frame clones only, not all of them. The sample consists of 150,000 to 200,000 clones, approximately 78% of them appearing once. The specimen was PBMCs. These receptors came from a human donor in good health.

The chain recombines TRBV9 with TRBJ2-7; 8 bases map to TRBD2. The CDR3 spans 14 residues. Germline CDR1 and CDR2: SGDLS and YYNGEE. The ends lost 0 bases at V and 4 bases at J; junction bases unmatched: 3. The CDR3 region has the DNA TGTGCCAGCAGCGTAGGTAGCGGGGTATACGAGCAGTACTTC. It translates to CASSVGSGVYEQYF.

The V call is TRBV27, the J call TRBJ1-4; D is unresolved. This CDR3 comprises 14 residues. Germline assignment: CDR1 MNHEY and CDR2 SMNVEV (reference sequence). The CDR3 region has the DNA TGTGCAGCCGGGGAGTTCACAACTAATGAAAAACTGTTTTTT. Translated, it gives CAAGEFTTNEKLFF.

V and J are TRBV28 and TRBJ1-3; perhaps TRBD1 as D (5 bases). Germline values: CDR1 MDHEN, CDR2 SYDVKM. This CDR3 region has 15 residues. V dropped 2 bases and J dropped 4 bases, with 12 bases sitting between them. The CDR3 region has the DNA TGTGCCAGCAGTTTACCGGGGCGGGGAGGAAACACCATATATTTT. This translates into CASSLPGRGGNTIYF.

The chain combines TRBV7-2 with TRBJ1-1, with TRBD1 as a possible D gene (5 bases). CDR1 is SGHTA and CDR2 is FQGNSA in the germline V gene. There are 14 residues in the CDR3. V was pared by 5 bases and J by 1 base, with 11 bases between. The CDR3 DNA sequence: TGTGCCAGCAGCGCCGGACACCGGAACACTGAAGCTTTCTTT. Its protein is CASSAGHRNTEAFF.

This clone was counted a few times. This chain links TRBV27 with TRBJ1-5; no definite D call. In germline, CDR1 is MNHEY, CDR2 SMNVEV (reference sequence). The CDR3 has 16 amino acids. Trimming removed 4 bases from V and 1 base from J, with 14 bases in between. The CDR3 loop is CASSSDYFGSNQPQHF. CDR3 bases: TGTGCCAGCAGTTCAGACTACTTTGGGAGCAATCAGCCCCAGCATTTT.

This clone was found a few times. The CDR3 region is CASSGGTSGGNEQFF. The CDR3 DNA reads as TGTGCCAGCAGCGGAGGGACTAGCGGGGGCAATGAGCAGTTCTTC. The V call is TRBV7-9, the J call TRBJ2-1; 14 bases are a match to TRBD2. The CDR3 length is 15 residues. Germline CDR1 SEHNR, CDR2 FQNEAQ (reference sequence). J lost 6 bases, V lost 5 bases, and 3 bases had no gene match. Supplemented by reference TRBV7-9 and TRBJ2-1, the full variable domain reads DTGVSQNPRHKITKRGQNVTFRCDPISEHNRLYWYRQTLGQGPEFLTYFQNEAQLEKSRLLSDRFSAERPKGSFSTLEIQRTEQGDSAMYLCASSGGTSGGNEQFFGPGTRLTVL.

This chain links TRBV7-6 with TRBJ2-7; 10 bases agree with TRBD1. Looked up from germline, CDR1 is SGHVS and CDR2 is FNYEAQ. The CDR3 is 15 residues long. V lost 2 bases to trimming and J lost 4 bases; unmatched junction nucleotides: 5. This chain's CDR3 is CASSLRGGQGYEQYF. CDR3 sequence (DNA): TGTGCCAGCAGCTTAAGGGGGGGACAGGGGTACGAGCAGTACTTC.

V is TRBV18 and J is TRBJ1-1; TRBD1 aligns across 8 bases. The V gene end was trimmed by 6 bases and the J gene end by 5 bases; junction bases not matched to a gene: 8. From germline, CDR1 is KGHSH and CDR2 LQKENI. There are 14 residues in the CDR3. CDR3 nucleotide sequence: TGTGCCAGCTCCCTCGGACAGGGCTTGACTGAAGCTTTCTTT. Amino acid sequence: CASSLGQGLTEAFF.

The chain is built from TRBV9 and TRBJ1-3; D is undetermined. The CDR3 sequence is 15 residues long. V lost 3 bases, J lost 1 base, and 11 bases lay in between. Germline lookup yields CDR1 SGDLS and CDR2 YYNGEE. This CDR3 is CASSAGIRSGNTIYF. DNA of the CDR3: TGTGCCAGCAGCGCGGGGATTAGGTCTGGAAACACCATATATTTT. Filled out from reference TRBV9 and TRBJ1-3, the complete variable domain reads DSGVTQTPKHLITATGQRVTLRCSPRSGDLSVYWYQQSLDQGLQFLIQYYNGEERAKGNILERFSAQQFPDLHSELNLSSLELGDSALYFCASSAGIRSGNTIYFGEGSWLTVV.

V usage is TRBV25-1 and J usage is TRBJ2-1, with D possibly TRBD2 on 5 matching bases. V was pared by 3 bases and J by 0 bases, with 12 bases between. Germline values: CDR1 MGHDK, CDR2 SYGVNS. The CDR3 runs 16 residues. CDR3 sequence reads: CASSEGWESSYNEQFF. DNA for the CDR3: TGTGCCAGCAGTGAGGGTTGGGAGAGCTCCTACAATGAGCAGTTCTTC.

V usage is TRBV7-2 and J usage is TRBJ2-7, with 11 bases that match TRBD2. Germline V gene sequence: CDR1 SGHTA, CDR2 FQGNSA. Trimming cost V 1 base and J 2 bases; bases outside gene matches: 4. The CDR3 runs 16 residues. CDR3 residues: CASSLVAGGGPYEQYF. In nucleotides, the CDR3 is TGTGCCAGCAGCTTAGTAGCGGGGGGGGGACCCTACGAGCAGTACTTC.

The chain joins TRBV5-6 to TRBJ2-5, with 8 bases identical to TRBD2. This CDR3 is built from 14 residues. Losses at the gene ends were 0 bases for V and 3 bases for J; bases not matched to a gene: 1. Germline-derived CDR1 and CDR2 are SGHDT and YYEEEE. CDR3 residues: CASSLVRGEETQYF. In nucleotides, the CDR3 is TGTGCCAGCAGCTTGGTGCGGGGGGAAGAGACCCAGTACTTC.

The CDR3 DNA follows: TGTGCCAGCAGTTACTCGGGCAGCTACGAGCAGTACTTC. Translated, it gives CASSYSGSYEQYF. The chain combines TRBV6-5 with TRBJ2-7; D is uncertain. CDR1 is MNHEY, CDR2 SVGAGI, per germline. This CDR3 comprises 13 residues. Between the trimmed V and J ends, which lost 0 bases and 3 bases, there was a span of 6 bases.

This sequence joins TRBV4-2 and TRBJ2-4, with 10 bases identical to TRBD1. After removal of 4 bases from V and 8 bases from J, the junction contained 11 bases not matched to a gene. There are 16 residues in the CDR3. CDR1 is LGHNA and CDR2 is YNFKEQ in the germline V gene. CDR3 in DNA: TGTGCCAGCAGCCTGCGGGGACAGGGGAACTTAGACATTCAGTACTTC. This codes for CASSLRGQGNLDIQYF.

J is TRBJ2-1 and V is TRBV7-2; 10 positions match TRBD1. The J segment lost 7 bases and the V segment lost 3 bases, leaving 6 bases of the junction unmatched. The CDR3 loop spans 15 amino acids. Germline V gives CDR1 SGHTA, CDR2 FQGNSA. DNA for the CDR3: TGTGCCAGCAGCTTCCCCGGGACAGGGGTGAATGAGCAGTTCTTC. Amino acids: CASSFPGTGVNEQFF.

The rearrangement uses TRBV7-3 and TRBJ2-2, with no clear D. The CDR3 sequence is 13 residues long. Trimming stripped 1 base from V and 6 bases from J, with 6 bases between. The germline V gene has CDR1 SGHTA and CDR2 FQGTGA. The CDR3 sequence: CASSLMQSGELFF. In DNA form, the CDR3 reads TGTGCCAGCAGCTTAATGCAGTCCGGGGAGCTGTTTTTT.

V is TRBV5-6 and J is TRBJ1-1; D unresolved. The V gene's germline CDR1 is SGHDT and CDR2 YYEEEE. This CDR3 has 14 amino acids. Deletions cut 4 bases from V and 4 bases from J, with 14 bases between. CDR3 residues: CASSLPLRGTEAFF. In DNA form, the CDR3 reads TGTGCCAGCAGCCTACCTTTGCGGGGCACTGAAGCTTTCTTT.